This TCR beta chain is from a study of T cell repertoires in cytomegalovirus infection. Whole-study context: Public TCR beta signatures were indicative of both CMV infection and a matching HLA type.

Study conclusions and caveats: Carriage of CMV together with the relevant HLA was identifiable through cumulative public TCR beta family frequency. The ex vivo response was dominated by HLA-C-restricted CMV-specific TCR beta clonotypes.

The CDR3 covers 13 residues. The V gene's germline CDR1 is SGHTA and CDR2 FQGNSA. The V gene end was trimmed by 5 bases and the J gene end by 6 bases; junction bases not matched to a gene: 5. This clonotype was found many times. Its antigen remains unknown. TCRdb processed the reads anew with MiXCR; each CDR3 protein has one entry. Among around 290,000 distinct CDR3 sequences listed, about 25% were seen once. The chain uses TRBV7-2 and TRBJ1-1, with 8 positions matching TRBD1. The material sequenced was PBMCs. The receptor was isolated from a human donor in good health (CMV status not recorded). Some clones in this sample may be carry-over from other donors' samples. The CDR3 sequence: CASSAPGQAEAFF. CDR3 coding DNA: TGTGCCAGCAGCGCCCCGGGACAGGCTGAAGCTTTCTTT.